The next 21 T cell receptor beta chains were all read from a single sample in a study of tissue T cells after allogeneic stem cell transplantation. Measured with immunoSEQ multiplex PCR; TCRdb has only the in-frame clones, and not every one. The repertoire includes just over 20,000 clones, roughly two thirds of them detected once, and about 0.38% sits in the top ten. Specimen: blood. All receptors derive from a female BALB/c mouse in good health. The MHC haplotype of the strain is H2-d.

Details on this clone: Gene and germline names: mouse. The read gets to within 1 residue of the CDR3 end, and the germline J gene fills in the rest. V and J are TRBV3 and TRBJ2-5; D may be TRBD1 (6 bases). Per germline, CDR1 SNHLY and CDR2 FYNGKV (reference sequence). CDR3 length: 12 residues. Trimming cost V 8 bases and J 3 bases, with 9 bases left between them. CDR3 bases read: TGTGCCAGCGGGGACAAACAAGACACCCAGTAC. Protein: CASGDKQDTQY. The entire CDR3 reads CASGDKQDTQYF.

In regard to this clone: Germline and genes here are mouse. The sequence runs out 1 residue before the end of the CDR3; the remainder is reconstructed from the germline J gene. The chain carries TRBV22 and TRBJ1-4. TRBV22 is annotated as a pseudogene. The CDR3 sequence is 13 residues long. The CDR3 here is CASRTISNERLFF. The sequenced CDR3 bases are TGTGCCAGCAGAACCATTTCCAACGAAAGATTATTT.

A remark on this clone: Mouse gene names apply. The read ends 1 residue before the CDR3 terminus; that terminus is restored from the germline J gene. The V call is TRBV4, the J call TRBJ2-7; TRBD2 might be the D (6 bases). This CDR3 contains 13 residues. Germline lookup yields CDR1 LGHDT and CDR2 YNNKQL (reference sequence). Trimming took 6 bases from V and 2 from J, leaving 11 bases between them. The covered CDR3 bases are TGTGCCAGCAGTCACTGGGTGACCTATGAACAGTAC. Translating gives CASSHWVTYEQY. The whole CDR3 protein reads CASSHWVTYEQYF.

This clone was recorded only once. Gene labels here are mouse ones. The read ends 1 residue early relative to the CDR3; the germline J gene fills the gap. V gene TRBV2 combines with J gene TRBJ2-5; D call uncertain. Germline CDR1 LGHNA, CDR2 YSYQKL. This CDR3 has 14 amino acids. Trimming left V 5 bases short and J 0 bases short, with 9 bases between. The CDR3 reads CASSKTTNQDTQYF. The covered CDR3 bases are TGTGCCAGCAGCAAGACAACTAACCAAGACACCCAGTAC.

Turning to this clone: Any gene name here is a mouse gene name. The CDR3 end falls 1 residue outside the read, so it is completed with the germline J gene. The V call is TRBV19, the J call TRBJ2-4; 8 bases agree with TRBD1. V gave up 4 bases and J gave up 3 bases; unmatched junction bases: 7. The V gene's germline CDR1 is FNHDT and CDR2 SITEND (reference sequence). CDR3 size: 15 residues. This chain's CDR3 is CASSRTGRGQNTLYF. The CDR3 bases that were read are TGTGCCAGCAGTCGGACAGGGAGGGGACAAAACACCTTGTAC.

Of note for this clone: Genes here carry mouse names. The CDR3 is cut off 1 residue early in the read; its end comes from the germline J gene. The V and J genes are TRBV31 and TRBJ2-3, with 8 bases identical to TRBD2. The J segment lost 0 bases and the V segment lost 3 bases, leaving 2 bases of the junction unmatched. This CDR3 region has 14 residues. In germline, CDR1 is GKSSPN, CDR2 SITVG. The covered CDR3 bases are TGTGCCTGGAGGGACTGGGCTAGTGCAGAAACGCTGTAT. Its translation is CAWRDWASAETLY. The whole CDR3 sequence is CAWRDWASAETLYF.

Comment on this clone: The genes and germline here are from mouse. The CDR3 end lies 1 residue beyond the end of the read and is filled in from the germline J gene. This chain connects TRBV24 to TRBJ2-5; 9 bases line up with TRBD1. The CDR3 is 15 residues long. CDR1 is KGHTA and CDR2 is FRNEEI in the germline V gene. The V and J ends lost 1 base and 6 bases, in that order; junction bases with no gene match: 5. The CDR3 here is CASSLSWTGEDTQYF. The part of the CDR3 DNA that was read is TGTGCCAGCAGTCTGTCCTGGACAGGGGAGGACACCCAGTAC.

On this clone itself: The listed genes are named as in mouse. Read data end 1 residue before the CDR3 end; the end is taken from the germline J gene. V is TRBV31 and J is TRBJ1-4; TRBD1 is a possible D gene (6 bases). CDR1 is GKSSPN and CDR2 is SITVG in the germline V gene. The CDR3 length is 13 residues. The germline V and J ends were trimmed by 1 base and 4 bases, with 7 bases remaining between them. The CDR3 loop reads CAWSQGVNERLFF. The DNA read from the CDR3 is TGTGCCTGGAGTCAGGGGGTCAACGAAAGATTATTT.

In this sample, this clone turned up a few times. Gene names and germline match the mouse. The read ends 1 residue shy of where the CDR3 ends; the end is completed using the germline J gene. Additional DNA sequences in this sample encode the identical CDR3. V and J are TRBV5 and TRBJ2-7, with TRBD1 matching over 8 bases. The CDR3 totals 14 residues. CDR1 is LGHNA and CDR2 is YNLKQL in the germline V gene (reference sequence). V trimming: 4 bases; J trimming: 0 bases; junction bases outside the gene matches: 2. The chain's CDR3 is CASSPTGGSYEQYF. CDR3 DNA (partial): TGTGCCAGCAGCCCTACAGGGGGCTCCTATGAACAGTAC.

A word on this clone: Gene names denote mouse genes. Coverage ceases 1 residue before the CDR3 finishes, and the germline J gene fills in the end. The chain combines TRBV31 with TRBJ2-2; TRBD1 is a possible D gene (5 bases). V was trimmed by 0 bases and J by 3 bases, leaving 11 bases between them. CDR1 and CDR2 from the germline V gene are GKSSPN and SITVG. The CDR3 has 15 residues. The DNA read from the CDR3 is TGTGCCTGGAGTCTACGGAGGGGAGACACCGGGCAGCTCTAC. Translation gives CAWSLRRGDTGQLY. The CDR3 as a whole reads CAWSLRRGDTGQLYF.

Remarks on this clone: Gene names and germline refer to mouse. The CDR3 is cut off 1 residue early in the read; its end comes from the germline J gene. The gene calls are TRBV13-2 and TRBJ1-4; the match to TRBD1 covers 9 bases. Germline CDR1 NNHNN, CDR2 SYGAGS (reference sequence). V shed 4 bases and J 6 bases; nucleotides not matched to a gene: 4. The CDR3 totals 14 residues. The part of the CDR3 DNA that was read is TGTGCCAGCGGTTACCGGGACAGGGACGAAAGATTATTT. Its protein product is CASGYRDRDERLF. The CDR3, in full, reads CASGYRDRDERLFF.

This clone appeared once. These gene names are mouse names. The missing CDR3 end, 1 residue past where the read stops, is filled in from the germline J gene. The rearrangement joins TRBV31 to TRBJ2-5; 9 positions agree with TRBD1. The germline V gene encodes CDR1 GKSSPN and CDR2 SITVG. This CDR3 contains 14 residues. The V segment lost 0 bases and the J segment 6 bases; nucleotides outside the gene matches: 4. CDR3 sequence reads: CAWSLGQGGDTQYF. CDR3 DNA (partial): TGTGCCTGGAGTCTGGGACAGGGAGGCGACACCCAGTAC.

Comment on this clone: Gene labels here are mouse ones. The CDR3 extends 1 residue past the end of the read, so its final part is completed from the germline J gene. V is TRBV1 and J is TRBJ1-1, with unresolved D. The germline gives CDR1 NSQYPW, CDR2 LRSPGD (reference sequence). This CDR3 spans 13 amino acids. Trimming cost V 3 bases and J 1 base, with 6 bases left between them. The CDR3 protein is CTCSAPGNTEVFF. Partial CDR3 DNA: TGCACCTGCAGTGCCCCAGGGAACACAGAAGTCTTC.

As for this clone: Gene and germline names: mouse. The DNA ends 1 residue before the CDR3 does, and the rest of the CDR3 is filled in from the germline J gene. This rearrangement joins TRBV13-2 to TRBJ2-4; D call uncertain. The CDR3 runs to 11 residues. V was cut by 1 base and J by 6 bases, with 3 bases left in between. Germline loops: CDR1 NNHNN, CDR2 SYGAGS (reference sequence). The CDR3 loop is CASGDWNTLYF. The covered CDR3 bases are TGTGCCAGCGGTGATTGGAACACCTTGTAC.

Of note for this clone: Gene names follow the mouse nomenclature. The read ends 1 residue early relative to the CDR3; the germline J gene fills the gap. The chain recombines TRBV19 with TRBJ1-2, with TRBD1 matching 9 bases. The germline V gene encodes CDR1 FNHDT and CDR2 SITEND (reference sequence). Losses at the gene ends were 4 bases for V and 0 bases for J; bases not matched to a gene: 7. There are 16 residues in the CDR3. The sequenced part of the CDR3 DNA is TGTGCCAGCAGTCCCGGGACAGGGCCCTCAAACTCCGACTACACC. It translates to CASSPGTGPSNSDYT. In full, the CDR3 reads CASSPGTGPSNSDYTF. Based on the CDR3 plus reference TRBV19 and TRBJ1-2, the full variable domain is GGIITQTPKFLIGQEGQKLTLKCQQNFNHDTMYWYRQDSGKGLRLIYYSITENDLQKGDLSEGYDASREKKSSFSLTVTSAQKNEMAVFLCASSPGTGPSNSDYTFGSGTRLLVI.

With respect to this clone: These gene names are mouse names. The CDR3 goes on 1 residue after the read ends, and that part is filled in from the germline J gene. V usage is TRBV13-2 and J usage is TRBJ1-1; 11 bases map to TRBD1. The germline CDR1 and CDR2 sequences are NNHNN and SYGAGS (reference sequence). With V trimmed by 1 base and J by 3 bases, 2 bases remained unmatched. The CDR3 consists of 15 residues. The CDR3 DNA, read in part, is TGTGCCAGCGGTGATCGGACAGGGGGCCACACAGAAGTCTTC. The encoded protein is CASGDRTGGHTEVF. The complete CDR3 protein is CASGDRTGGHTEVFF.

On this clone itself: Germline and genes: mouse. The observed sequence ends 1 residue before the CDR3 terminus, with the missing tail filled in from the germline J gene. The chain employs TRBV13-2 and TRBJ2-3; D gene unclear. Germline CDR1 and CDR2: NNHNN and SYGAGS (reference sequence). There are 14 residues in the CDR3. Trimming removed 4 bases from V and 0 bases from J, with 9 bases in between. The CDR3 here is CASGFGSSAETLYF. The CDR3 DNA, read in part, is TGTGCCAGCGGTTTTGGGTCTAGTGCAGAAACGCTGTAT.

Notes on this clone: Genes and germline come from the mouse. The sequence runs out 1 residue before the end of the CDR3; the remainder is reconstructed from the germline J gene. This chain links TRBV13-1 with TRBJ1-3, with D perhaps matching TRBD1 (5 bases). Trimming removed 6 bases from V and 0 bases from J, with 10 bases in between. CDR1 is NSHNY and CDR2 is SYGAGN in the germline V gene. The CDR3 totals 14 residues. CDR3 DNA (partial): TGTGCCAGCAAACCAGGGTCTTCTGGAAATACGCTCTAT. It specifies CASKPGSSGNTLY. The whole CDR3 sequence is CASKPGSSGNTLYF.

As regards this clone: Mouse germline and gene names are used. The missing CDR3 end, 1 residue past where the read stops, is filled in from the germline J gene. The chain recombines TRBV14 with TRBJ2-4, with D maybe TRBD1 (6 bases). This CDR3 comprises 13 residues. CDR1 and CDR2 from the germline V gene are SGHDT and FRDEAV. The V gene lost 5 bases and the J gene lost 0 bases, with 7 bases spanning the gap. CDR3 DNA (partial): TGTGCCAGCAGCGGACAGAGTCAAAACACCTTGTAC. It codes for CASSGQSQNTLY. The full CDR3 sequence reads CASSGQSQNTLYF.

As to this clone: Mouse names are used for the genes. The read stops 1 residue short of the end of the CDR3; the missing end is completed from the germline J gene. The V call is TRBV2, the J call TRBJ1-5; 11 bases fit TRBD1. CDR3 length equals 15 residues. CDR1 is LGHNA and CDR2 is YSYQKL in the germline V gene. The ends lost 0 bases at V and 7 bases at J; junction bases unmatched: 2. The CDR3 DNA, read in part, is TGTGCCAGCAGCCAAGACGGGACAGGGGGTCAGGCTCCGCTT. Its translation: CASSQDGTGGQAPL. The whole CDR3 is CASSQDGTGGQAPLF.

In regard to this clone: Mouse names are used for the genes. The read terminates 1 residue before the CDR3 end, so the remaining end is supplied by the germline J gene. The V and J genes are TRBV19 and TRBJ2-1; D gene ambiguous. The CDR3 sequence is 11 residues long. The V gene lost 5 bases and the J gene lost 5 bases, with 5 bases spanning the gap. Germline CDR1 is FNHDT and CDR2 is SITEND (reference sequence). CDR3 bases read: TGTGCCAGCAGCCCCAATGCTGAGCAGTTC. This translates into CASSPNAEQF. The CDR3 in its entirety is CASSPNAEQFF.